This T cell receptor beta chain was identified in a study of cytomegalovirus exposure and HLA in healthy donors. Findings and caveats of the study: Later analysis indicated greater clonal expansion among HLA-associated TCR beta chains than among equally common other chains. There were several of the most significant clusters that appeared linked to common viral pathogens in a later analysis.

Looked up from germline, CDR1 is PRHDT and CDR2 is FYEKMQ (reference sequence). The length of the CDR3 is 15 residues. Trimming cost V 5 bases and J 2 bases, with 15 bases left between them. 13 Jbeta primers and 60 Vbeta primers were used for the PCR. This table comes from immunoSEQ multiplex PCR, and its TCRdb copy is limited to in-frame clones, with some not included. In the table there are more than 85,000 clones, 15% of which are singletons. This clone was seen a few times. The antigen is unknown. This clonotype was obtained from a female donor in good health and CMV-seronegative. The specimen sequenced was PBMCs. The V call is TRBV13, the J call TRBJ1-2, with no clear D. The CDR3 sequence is CASSPRAGGNYGYTF. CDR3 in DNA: TGTGCCAGCAGCCCTAGGGCAGGAGGGAACTATGGCTACACCTTC.